The clone carrying this T cell receptor (beta chain) was observed at least ten times. Its specificity is not known. TCRdb itself ran the RT-PCR reads through MiXCR, one entry per CDR3 protein. The sample includes 450,000 to 600,000 distinct CDR3 sequences, about 17% of them seen just once. Trimming left V 3 bases short and J 1 base short, with 9 bases between. The CDR3 covers 14 residues. These data come from a study of response to subunit inactivated influenza vaccine. The study's findings and limits: There was a suggestion from the authors that each seasonal influenza vaccination recruits few new T cells.

The gene calls are TRBV12-3 or TRBV12-4 and TRBJ1-1, with D unresolved. The material was CD4+ T cells sorted from PBMCs, obtained around 25 months after vaccination. This receptor was taken from a man aged 50 to 69 who received an inactivated influenza vaccine. CDR3 region: CASSFAGSNTEAFF. For the CDR3, the DNA is TGTGCCAGCAGTTTTGCAGGCTCGAACACTGAAGCTTTCTTT.